This T cell receptor (beta chain) was recovered during a study of beta chain features in type 1 diabetes. General study results and limits: Patients with type 1 diabetes showed fewer VDJ junction insertions and more deletions.

As every portion of the isolated RNA was reverse transcribed, the sequencing read expressed TCRB transcripts. Assay used: immunoSEQ multiplex PCR; TCRdb lists only in-frame clones, some missing. Among under 500,000 clones listed, approximately 30% were seen once. This clone was detected a few times. Its antigen is unknown. Germline values: CDR1 SGHTA, CDR2 FQGNSA. The V segment lost 10 bases and the J segment 0 bases; nucleotides outside the gene matches: 6. The CDR3 is made up of 14 amino acids. Sample: naive CD4+ T cells from blood. The receptor was derived from a man between 18 and 29 years old in good health. The chain recombines TRBV7-2 with TRBJ2-1; 7 bases line up with TRBD2. This CDR3 reads CATAGRSSYNEQFF. The CDR3 DNA reads as TGTGCCACAGCGGGACGTAGCTCCTACAATGAGCAGTTCTTC.